This TCR beta chain stems from a study of cytomegalovirus exposure and HLA in healthy donors (dated by TCRdb to about 2017). Background for the entire study: An earlier analysis of 587 of the donors reported more than 250 Gb of sequence data and approximately 110 million unique TCR beta sequences from 150 million to 200 million T cells. About 300 gigabases of sequencing data and tens of millions of unique TCR sequences were included in an early release covering roughly 700 HLA-typed donors. Of the roughly 400 genotyped donors, 65% to 90% fell in the genetic ancestry cluster associated with self-reported Caucasian donors. The study aimed to test whether cataloging public T cell receptors could reveal signatures of past pathogen exposure. Using immunosequencing, the study profiled T cell repertoires from fewer than 850 subjects and related those repertoires to cytomegalovirus serostatus. In addition to the first cohort of 500 to 850 subjects, a separate validation cohort of approximately 110 different subjects was used. High-throughput TCR immunosequencing, statistical association of individual TCRs with disease status, and machine learning were combined to predict cytomegalovirus infection status. In a later analysis, previously published TCR beta repertoires from about 670 donors were re-analyzed and high-resolution HLA genotyping was added so that TCR occurrence patterns could be studied. Rather than using new phenotypic data, the later analysis identified candidate immune exposures from TCR beta sequences and from how often those sequences occurred across donors. An earlier analysis of several hundred of the donors applied high-throughput TCR beta sequencing to assess whether each TCR beta V gene segment acted as functional or pseudogenic. Alongside the repertoire data, information on donor age, sex, ethnicity and CMV serostatus was compiled. A later genetic analysis used genome-wide SNP genotypes for about 60% of the roughly 700 donors, treating that subset as a discovery cohort. Every repertoire in the discovery cohort had been generated on one and the same sequencing platform. Class I and class II HLA loci were covered by the typing at four-digit resolution. The number of typed donors differed by locus: about 620-640 for A, B, C, DRB1 and DQB1; approximately 530 for DQA1; about 600 for DPA1; and around 470 for DPB1. About five DR-DQ haplotypes were handled as single units for association and clustering, since linkage in the cohort was strong. Across about 380 genotyped donors of the cohort, an average of roughly 230,000 unique TCR beta nucleotide sequences per donor were sequenced, and approximately 17% of those sequences were non-productive. The study at large found these results: A cluster of highly shared sequence variants was judged likely to represent a technical artifact of the sequencing pipeline. A few of the identified cytomegalovirus-associated TCR beta chains were confirmed in vitro to be specific for cytomegalovirus antigens. The study gave a list of 150 to 200 TCR beta chains associated with cytomegalovirus. Immune exposure information for the cohort was limited to CMV serostatus. In a later analysis, most CMV-associated TCR beta chains were found to appear HLA-restricted, with HLA associations seemingly driven largely by CMV exposure. A later genetic analysis reported fewer N-insertions in productive TCRs among donors in an Asian-associated ancestry cluster than the roughly 700-donor mean. The cohort was sequenced for TCR beta chains only, and without alpha or paired-chain data the features that could be detected were limited. The earlier analysis of 450 to 700 of the donors excluded over 15 rarely observed V segments, including chromosome 9 orphons, because counts were too low. At a false discovery rate of 0.05, a later analysis linked 16,951 TCR beta sequences to specific HLA alleles. Linkage disequilibrium might explain the correlated functional status among segregating V segments, but an unknown experimental factor could not be excluded. In a later analysis, the rate of TCR association differed among HLA loci, with DRB1 alleles having the most associated TCRs and HLA-C alleles having the fewest. Assigning TCR associations to individual alleles was difficult when HLA alleles, especially DR and DQ, strongly co-occurred. A later analysis reported that several top co-occurrence clusters appeared linked to parvovirus B19, influenza, CMV and Epstein-Barr virus. A later analysis found that HLA-associated TCR beta chains were more clonally expanded and had lower generation probabilities than equally common non-associated chains. According to the authors, the approach could potentially be generalized to other disease states and immunological phenotypes. In an earlier analysis of fewer than 700 of the donors, most TCR beta V segments appeared in productive rearrangements about 87% or about 30% of the time, broadly matching IMGT annotations. A further reported finding was that TCR beta sequences accurately predicted the HLA-A and HLA-B alleles for most subjects in the first cohort. Sequencing depth was assumed to be roughly uniform across donors in the presence/absence analyses, though that assumption may not hold. While some public TCRs were present in many individuals, most TCR sequences turned up only very rarely across donors. Because some donors lacked HLA typing at each locus, the association tests relied only on the typed subset. The 87-base-pair reads could not distinguish some IMGT-functional V segments, including TRBV6-2 and TRBV6-3, so those segments were excluded. In both the original and validation cohorts, the classifier was reported to diagnose cytomegalovirus status with high specificity and sensitivity. In a later genetic analysis, a missense DCLRE1C variant was associated with V-gene and J-gene trimming of TCR beta chains, and the association was replicated in an independent cohort.

The cohort was made up of hundreds of healthy bone marrow donors. At the time of sampling, all cohort members were nominally healthy, though unrecorded immune exposures were likely present. Of the approximately 700 cohort members, fewer than 300 had positive CMV serostatus and approximately 400 had negative CMV serostatus, and CMV serostatus was not recorded for the donor. Every donor gave a peripheral blood sample, and the peripheral blood mononuclear cells from that sample were used for TCR beta sequencing. Genomic DNA was extracted from the blood cell samples with the Qiagen DNeasy Blood Extraction Kit. Library preparation employed the immunoSEQ multiplex PCR assay. The multiplex PCR relied on a mix of 60 forward primers for TCR Vbeta segments and 13 reverse primers for TCR Jbeta segments. The CDR3 region of rearranged TCR beta genes was amplified from genomic DNA with a multiplex PCR assay. The Illumina HiSeq System was used to sequence the amplified TCR beta libraries as 87-base-pair reads. The authors' pipeline ran thus. Across the 500 to 700 repertoires, a later analysis counted 78 million or so unique TCR beta chains, about 10 million of which were shared by at least two donors. Raw reads were error-corrected and collapsed into unique sequences by a nearest-neighbor algorithm in which closely related sequences were merged to remove PCR and sequencing errors. CDR3 sequences were aligned to IMGT reference sequences to assign V, D and J gene segments. Each retained sequence needed at least a six-nucleotide match to both a V gene segment and a J gene segment. Rearrangements were classified as productive when the CDR3 lacked stop codons and remained in frame with V and J, and all other rearrangements were classified as non-productive. CDR3 was defined by IMGT convention, running from the second conserved V-encoded cysteine to the conserved J-encoded phenylalanine. Sequences without an unambiguous match to a single V gene segment were excluded from the earlier analysis of 500 to 700 of the donors. An earlier analysis of approximately 590 of the donors classified V segments as functional when productive rearrangements were above 56.7% and as segregating when the standard deviation between donors was above 5%. A statistical classification framework was built for diagnosing cytomegalovirus status from the catalog of TCR beta chain sequences. In a later analysis, TCR nucleotide sequences were compared against IMGT/GENE-DB human TR gene sequences so that V and J genes could be assigned. The TCRdist pipeline was used in a later analysis to assign CDR3 sequences and most-parsimonious VDJ recombination scenarios. In a later analysis, each TCR beta chain was defined by its CDR3 amino acid sequence together with its V-gene family, and reads lacking a unique V-gene family were excluded. To address suspected cross-contamination and a sequencing artifact, a later analysis removed 592 highly shared, low-generation-probability nucleotide sequences. In a later analysis, a clonal expansion index for each public chain was calculated from normalized within-repertoire ranks of inferred template counts. In a later analysis, generation probabilities were computed using a VDJ recombination model fitted to out-of-frame rearrangements, and the results were checked against IGoR. In a later analysis, TCR-TCR, TCR-HLA and TCR-CMV co-occurrence was scored with hypergeometric tests, and a repertoire-size bias correction was applied to TCR pairs. To estimate false discovery rates, a later analysis permuted the HLA or CMV assignments 20 times. In a later analysis, co-occurring TCRs were grouped using DBSCAN, with TCRdist sequence similarity added in when clustering inside HLA-allele-positive subsets. Repertoires with fewer than 30,000 or more than 120,000 public chains, plus five repertoires with anomalous nucleotide sharing, were excluded from co-occurrence clustering. The table comes from immuneACCESS by way of TCRdb, which keeps in-frame sequences with V and J called. Part of the clones is missing from these tables; in studies checked, under half for an unresolved V gene and the rest for unknown reasons. That table is the source of V, J and clone size, and D and trimming were worked out from the DNA. This sample has approximately 180,000 clones in its table, and about 72% of those were observed once. The ten largest clonotypes hold roughly 2.5% of the sample.

As to this clone: Its antigen has not been determined. The record has no base qualities; no much larger clone is one base away.

The V end loses 3 bases and the J end loses 0 bases, and a stretch of 10 bases separates them. Taken from cysteine to phenylalanine, the CDR3 has 15 residues. The entry retains the CDR3 DNA only, 45 bases that are in frame from base 1. Per the germline V gene, WSHSY is the CDR1 and SAAADI is the CDR2. Here the chain combines TRBV10-2 and TRBJ2-3; 6 matching bases give a weak D call of TRBD2. The sequenced sample was PBMCs. The receptor was derived from a human donor in good health. The bases read TGCGCCAGCAGTGACCTTGGGACTAGCACAGATACGCAGTATTTT. This yields the protein CASSDLGTSTDTQYF.